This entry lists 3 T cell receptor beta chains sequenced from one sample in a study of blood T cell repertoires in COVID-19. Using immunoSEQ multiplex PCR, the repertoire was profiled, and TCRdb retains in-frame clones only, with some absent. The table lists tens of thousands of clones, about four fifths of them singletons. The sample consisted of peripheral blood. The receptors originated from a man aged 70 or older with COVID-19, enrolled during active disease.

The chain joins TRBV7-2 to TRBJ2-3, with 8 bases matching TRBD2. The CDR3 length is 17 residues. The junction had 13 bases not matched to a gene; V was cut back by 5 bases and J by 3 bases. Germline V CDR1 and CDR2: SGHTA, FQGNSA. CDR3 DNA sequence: TGTGCCAGCAGCAATGTAGCCGGGGGGGCCCTTACAGATACGCAGTATTTT. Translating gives CASSNVAGGALTDTQYF.

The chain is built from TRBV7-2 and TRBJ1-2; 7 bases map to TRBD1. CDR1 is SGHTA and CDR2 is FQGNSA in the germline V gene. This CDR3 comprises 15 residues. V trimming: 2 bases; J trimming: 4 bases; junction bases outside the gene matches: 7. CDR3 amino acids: CASSLMEGAGYGYTF. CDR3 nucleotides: TGTGCCAGCAGCTTAATGGAGGGGGCGGGCTATGGCTACACCTTC.

The DNA for the CDR3 is TGTGCCAGCAGATACAGGGGAACGAACACTGAAGCTTTCTTT. This codes for CASRYRGTNTEAFF. J is TRBJ1-1 and V is TRBV6-5, with TRBD1 matching 7 bases. Germline V CDR1 and CDR2: MNHEY, SVGAGI. V lost 6 bases, J lost 1 base, and 5 bases stayed unmatched. This CDR3 has 14 amino acids.